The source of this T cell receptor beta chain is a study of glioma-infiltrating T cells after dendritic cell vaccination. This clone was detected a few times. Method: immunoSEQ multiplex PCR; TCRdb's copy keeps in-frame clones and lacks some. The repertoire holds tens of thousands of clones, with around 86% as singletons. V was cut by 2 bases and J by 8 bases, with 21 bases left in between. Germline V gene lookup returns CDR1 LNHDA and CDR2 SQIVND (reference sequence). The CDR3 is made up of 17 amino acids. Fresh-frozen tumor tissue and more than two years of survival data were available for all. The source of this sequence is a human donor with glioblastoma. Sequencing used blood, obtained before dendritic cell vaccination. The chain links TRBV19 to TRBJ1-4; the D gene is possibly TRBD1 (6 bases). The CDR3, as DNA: TGTGCCAGTAGTATAATTGGGAGGGGGGCATCGGAAGAAAAACTGTTTTTT. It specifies CASSIIGRGASEEKLFF.